The present TCR beta chain was sequenced within a study of early T cells in non-severe SARS-CoV-2 infection. Study-level background: The sequenced material was bulk RNA from unsorted whole blood, and its chains were unpaired. Study-level points and caveats: VDJdb-based matching was biased toward anti-spike CD8 responses and missed private and CD4 specificities.

In the case of this clonotype: Its target is unknown.

Unique molecular identifiers tagged individual cDNA molecules. Using its own MiXCR run on the 5' RACE reads, TCRdb lists one record per CDR3 protein. The sample contains about 77,000 distinct CDR3 sequences, more than 9% of which appear only once. The length of the CDR3 is 13 residues. V dropped 6 bases and J dropped 13 bases, with 22 bases sitting between them. Germline CDR1 is DFQATT and CDR2 is SNEGSKA (reference sequence). This TCR was sampled from an adult who was a healthcare worker with PCR-confirmed SARS-CoV-2 infection or an uninfected control (not recorded which). V and J are TRBV20-1 and TRBJ1-5; D perhaps matches TRBD1 (6 bases). The sample was whole blood. Written as DNA, the CDR3 is TGCAGTGCGGTGGGGGCCGCGCCGGGTTTGCAGCATTTT. It encodes CSAVGAAPGLQHF.